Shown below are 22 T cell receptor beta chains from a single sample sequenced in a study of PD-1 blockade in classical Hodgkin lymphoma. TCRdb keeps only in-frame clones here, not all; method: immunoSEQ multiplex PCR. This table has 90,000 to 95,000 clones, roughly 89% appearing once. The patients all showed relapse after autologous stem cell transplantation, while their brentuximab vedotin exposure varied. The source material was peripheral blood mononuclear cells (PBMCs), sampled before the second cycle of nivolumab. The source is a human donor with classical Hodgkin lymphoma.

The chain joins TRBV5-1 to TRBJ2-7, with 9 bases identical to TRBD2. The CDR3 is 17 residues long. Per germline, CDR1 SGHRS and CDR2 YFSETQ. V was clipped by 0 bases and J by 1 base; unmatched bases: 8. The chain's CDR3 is CASSLALAGLTSYEQYF. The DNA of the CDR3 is TGCGCCAGCAGCTTGGCGCTAGCGGGACTTACTTCCTACGAGCAGTACTTC.

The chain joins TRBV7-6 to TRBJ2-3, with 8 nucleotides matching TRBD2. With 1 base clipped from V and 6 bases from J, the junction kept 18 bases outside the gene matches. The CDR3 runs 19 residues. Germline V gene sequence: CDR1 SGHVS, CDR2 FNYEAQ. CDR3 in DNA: TGTGCCAGCAGCTTAGACCGATATCCGCAGGGGCCGGGAGGGGATACGCAGTATTTT. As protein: CASSLDRYPQGPGGDTQYF.

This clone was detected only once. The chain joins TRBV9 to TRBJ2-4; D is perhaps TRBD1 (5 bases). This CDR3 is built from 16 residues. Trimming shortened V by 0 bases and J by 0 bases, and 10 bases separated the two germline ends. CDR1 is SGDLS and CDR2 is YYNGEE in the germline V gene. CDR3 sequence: CASSVGGREAKNIQYF. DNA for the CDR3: TGTGCCAGCAGCGTAGGAGGCAGGGAAGCCAAAAACATTCAGTACTTC.

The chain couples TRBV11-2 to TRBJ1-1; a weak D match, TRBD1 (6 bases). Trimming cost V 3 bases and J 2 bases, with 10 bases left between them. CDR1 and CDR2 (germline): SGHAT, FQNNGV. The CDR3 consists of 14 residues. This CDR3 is CASSFGGPNTEAFF. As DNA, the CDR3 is TGTGCCAGCAGCTTTGGGGGGCCCAACACTGAAGCTTTCTTT.

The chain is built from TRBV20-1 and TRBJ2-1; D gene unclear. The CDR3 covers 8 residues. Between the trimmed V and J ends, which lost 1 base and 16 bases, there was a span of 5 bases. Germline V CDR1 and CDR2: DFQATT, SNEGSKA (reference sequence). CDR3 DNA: TGCAGTGCTAGAGGGCAATTCTTC. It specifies CSARGQFF.

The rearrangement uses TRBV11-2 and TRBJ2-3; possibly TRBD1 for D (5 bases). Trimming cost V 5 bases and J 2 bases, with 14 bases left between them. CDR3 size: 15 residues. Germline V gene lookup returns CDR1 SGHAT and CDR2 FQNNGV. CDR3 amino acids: CASSMTVIPTDTQYF. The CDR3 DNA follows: TGTGCCAGCAGCATGACAGTCATCCCCACAGATACGCAGTATTTT.

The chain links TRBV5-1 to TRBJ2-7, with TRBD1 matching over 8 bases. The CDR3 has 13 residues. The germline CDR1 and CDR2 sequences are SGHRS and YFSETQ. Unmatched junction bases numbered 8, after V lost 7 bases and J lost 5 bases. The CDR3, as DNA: TGCGCCAGCCGAAGGACAGGGCTTGACGAGCAGTACTTC. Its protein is CASRRTGLDEQYF.

The CDR3 here is CSVTGTVNEQFF. CDR3 DNA sequence: TGCAGCGTTACCGGGACGGTCAATGAGCAGTTCTTC. The rearrangement uses TRBV29-1 and TRBJ2-1; D might be TRBD1 or TRBD2, each matching 5 bases. In germline, CDR1 is SQVTM, CDR2 ANQGSEA. The CDR3 spans 12 residues. V shed 5 bases and J shed 6 bases, with 11 bases lying between them.

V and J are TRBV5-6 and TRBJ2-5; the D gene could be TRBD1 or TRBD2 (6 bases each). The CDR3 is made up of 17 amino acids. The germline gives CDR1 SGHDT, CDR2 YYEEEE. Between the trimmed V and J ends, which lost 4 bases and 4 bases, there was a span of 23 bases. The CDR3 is CASSRTTGSGVRETQYF. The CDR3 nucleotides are TGTGCCAGCAGCCGAACCACAGGGTCGGGGGTCAGAGAGACCCAGTACTTC.

CDR3 DNA sequence: TGTGCCAGCAGCGTTAGCGGGGGGGCCCATTTTGATGAGCAGTTCTTC. This translates into CASSVSGGAHFDEQFF. The chain joins TRBV9 to TRBJ2-1; 11 nucleotides match TRBD2. Germline CDR1 reads SGDLS; CDR2 reads YYNGEE. Trimming took 2 bases from V and 8 from J; bases not matched to a gene: 9. The CDR3 runs 16 residues. The whole variable domain, remainder taken from reference TRBV9 and TRBJ2-1, is DSGVTQTPKHLITATGQRVTLRCSPRSGDLSVYWYQQSLDQGLQFLIQYYNGEERAKGNILERFSAQQFPDLHSELNLSSLELGDSALYFCASSVSGGAHFDEQFFGPGTRLTVL.

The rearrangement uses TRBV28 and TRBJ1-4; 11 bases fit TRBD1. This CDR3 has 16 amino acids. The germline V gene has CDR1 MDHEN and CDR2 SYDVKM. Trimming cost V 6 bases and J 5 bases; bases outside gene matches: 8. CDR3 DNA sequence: TGTGCCAGCAGCGAAGGGACAGGGGGACGAAATGAAAAACTGTTTTTT. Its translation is CASSEGTGGRNEKLFF.

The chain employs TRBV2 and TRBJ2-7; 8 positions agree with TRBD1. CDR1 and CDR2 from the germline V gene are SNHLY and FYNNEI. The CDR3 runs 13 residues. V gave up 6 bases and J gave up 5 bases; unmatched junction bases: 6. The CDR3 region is CASRTDRVNEQYF. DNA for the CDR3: TGTGCCAGCAGGACGGACAGGGTAAACGAGCAGTACTTC.

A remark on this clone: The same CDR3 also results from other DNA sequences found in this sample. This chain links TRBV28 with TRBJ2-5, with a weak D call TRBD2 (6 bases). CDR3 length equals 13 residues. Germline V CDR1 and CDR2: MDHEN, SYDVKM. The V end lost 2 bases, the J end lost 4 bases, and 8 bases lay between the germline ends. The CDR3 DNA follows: TGTGCCAGCAGTTTAGTGGGAGGAGAGACCCAGTACTTC. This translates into CASSLVGGETQYF.

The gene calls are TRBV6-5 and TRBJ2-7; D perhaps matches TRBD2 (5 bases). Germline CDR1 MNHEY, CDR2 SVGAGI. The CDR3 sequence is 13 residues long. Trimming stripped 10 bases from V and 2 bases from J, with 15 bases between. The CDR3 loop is CATSGGFTYEQYF. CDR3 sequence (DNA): TGTGCCACCTCCGGAGGCTTTACCTACGAGCAGTACTTC.

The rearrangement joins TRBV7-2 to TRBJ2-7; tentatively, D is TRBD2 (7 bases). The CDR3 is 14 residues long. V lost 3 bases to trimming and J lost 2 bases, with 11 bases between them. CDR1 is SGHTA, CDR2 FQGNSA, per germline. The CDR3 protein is CASSFGGAAYEQYF. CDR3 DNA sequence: TGTGCCAGCAGCTTTGGGGGGGCGGCCTACGAGCAGTACTTC.

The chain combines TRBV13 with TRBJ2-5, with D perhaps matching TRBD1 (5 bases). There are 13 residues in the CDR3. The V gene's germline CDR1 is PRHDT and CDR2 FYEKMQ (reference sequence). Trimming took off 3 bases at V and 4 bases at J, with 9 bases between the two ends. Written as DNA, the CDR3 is TGTGCCAGCAGCTTTAGGCAGGGAGAGACCCAGTACTTC. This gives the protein CASSFRQGETQYF.

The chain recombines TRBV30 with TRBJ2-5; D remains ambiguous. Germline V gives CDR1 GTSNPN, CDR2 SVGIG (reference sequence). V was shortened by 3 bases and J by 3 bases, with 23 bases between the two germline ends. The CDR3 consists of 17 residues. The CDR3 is CAWRVFSIPDPKETQYF. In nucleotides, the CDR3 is TGTGCCTGGAGGGTATTTTCCATTCCGGATCCGAAAGAGACCCAGTACTTC. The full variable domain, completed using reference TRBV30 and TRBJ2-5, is SQTIHQWPATLVQPVGSPLSLECTVEGTSNPNLYWYRQAAGRGLQLLFYSVGIGQISSEVPQNLSASRPQDRQFILSSKKLLLSDSGFYLCAWRVFSIPDPKETQYFGPGTRLLVL.

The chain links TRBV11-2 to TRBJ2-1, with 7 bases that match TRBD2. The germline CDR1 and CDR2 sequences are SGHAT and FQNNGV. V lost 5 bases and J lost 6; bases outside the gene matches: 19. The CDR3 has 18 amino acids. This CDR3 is CASSPKNLREFLGNEQFF. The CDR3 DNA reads TGTGCCAGCAGCCCAAAAAACTTGCGGGAGTTTTTAGGCAATGAGCAGTTCTTC.

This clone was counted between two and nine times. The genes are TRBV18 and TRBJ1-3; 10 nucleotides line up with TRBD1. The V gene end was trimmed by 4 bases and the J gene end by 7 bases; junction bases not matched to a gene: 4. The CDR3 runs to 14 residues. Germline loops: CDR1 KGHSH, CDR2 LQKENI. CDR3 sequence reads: CASSHPGQGNTIYF. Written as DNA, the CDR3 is TGTGCCAGCTCACACCCGGGACAGGGGAACACCATATATTTT.

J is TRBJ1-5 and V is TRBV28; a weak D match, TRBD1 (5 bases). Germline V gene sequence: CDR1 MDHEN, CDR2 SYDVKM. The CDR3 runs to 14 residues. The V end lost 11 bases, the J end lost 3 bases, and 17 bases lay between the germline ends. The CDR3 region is CALAAGGNNQPQHF. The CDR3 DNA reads TGTGCCCTCGCGGCGGGGGGGAACAATCAGCCCCAGCATTTT.

The chain's CDR3 is CASSLVAGAAPQYF. CDR3 nucleotide sequence: TGTGCCAGCAGTTTGGTAGCGGGGGCTGCGCCCCAGTACTTC. The chain joins TRBV27 to TRBJ2-5, with 9 bases aligning to TRBD2. The CDR3 sequence is 14 residues long. Trimming at V came to 3 bases and at J to 9 bases, leaving 8 bases not matched to a gene. Looked up from germline, CDR1 is MNHEY and CDR2 is SMNVEV (reference sequence).

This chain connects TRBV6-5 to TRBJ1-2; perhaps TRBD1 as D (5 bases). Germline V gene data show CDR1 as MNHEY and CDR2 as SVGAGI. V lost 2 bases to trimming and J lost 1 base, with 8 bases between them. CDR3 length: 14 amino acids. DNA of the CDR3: TGTGCCAGCAGTTACGGGGCAGTTAACTATGGCTACACCTTC. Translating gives CASSYGAVNYGYTF.